This T cell receptor (beta chain) was observed in a study of blood T cell repertoires in COVID-19. About the research overall: Samples of COVID-19 (acute and convalescent) were obtained from the United States, Italy and Spain. T cells, B-cell-depleted T cells, or PBMCs provided the cDNA or gDNA that served as material.

Original data processing: Reference gene primer amplification in the assay estimated nucleated cell counts. Profiling relied on immunoSEQ multiplex PCR, and the TCRdb table lists in-frame clones only, not all of them. V and J calls and clone size follow that table, whereas D and trimming were derived from the DNA. The table shows a few hundred thousand clones, with roughly 89% occurring only once. In Seattle, patients joined the study during active infection and were tracked longitudinally. Germline CDR1 reads MNHEY; CDR2 reads SVGEGT. V lost 2 bases to trimming and J lost 6 bases; unmatched junction nucleotides: 4. There are 14 residues in the CDR3.

The chain carries TRBV6-2 or TRBV6-3 and TRBJ2-1; 7 bases line up with TRBD1. This clonotype originated in a woman between 55 and 75 years old with COVID-19, enrolled during active disease. The specimen was peripheral blood. CDR3 coding DNA: TGTGCCAGCAGTTACGGGACAGTTGCCAATGAGCAGTTCTTC. This gives the protein CASSYGTVANEQFF.